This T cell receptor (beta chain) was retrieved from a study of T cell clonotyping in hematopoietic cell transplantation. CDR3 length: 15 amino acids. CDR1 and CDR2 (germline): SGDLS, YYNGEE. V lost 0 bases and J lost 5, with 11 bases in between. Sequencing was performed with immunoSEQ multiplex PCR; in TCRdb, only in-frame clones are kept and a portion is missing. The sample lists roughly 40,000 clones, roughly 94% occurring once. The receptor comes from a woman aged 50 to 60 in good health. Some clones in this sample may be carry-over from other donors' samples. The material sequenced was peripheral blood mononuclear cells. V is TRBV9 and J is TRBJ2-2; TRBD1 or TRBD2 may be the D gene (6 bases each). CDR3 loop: CASSVVGGTTGELFF. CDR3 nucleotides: TGTGCCAGCAGCGTAGTCGGGGGCACTACCGGGGAGCTGTTTTTT.